Each of the 28 T cell receptor beta chains below was sequenced from the same sample in a study of PD-L1 blockade in urothelial cancer. The table came from immunoSEQ multiplex PCR; TCRdb's copy has only in-frame clones and leaves some out. The sample lists 80,000 to 95,000 clones; less than 85% were seen once. Indicated time point: peripheral blood 6 weeks after treatment start. Sequenced here: PBMCs, sampled around atezolizumab (anti-PD-L1) treatment. These receptors originate from a man between 65 and 85 years old with urothelial cancer.

On this clone: In the same sample, other DNA sequences code for this CDR3. The chain carries TRBV15 and TRBJ2-1; D not certain. This CDR3 is built from 15 residues. Germline CDR1 is LNHNV and CDR2 is YYDKDF (reference sequence). Trimming left V 0 bases short and J 3 bases short, with 9 bases between. DNA of the CDR3: TGTGCCACCAGCAGAGATCGAGAGAGCTACAATGAGCAGTTCTTC. Protein sequence: CATSRDRESYNEQFF.

The gene calls are TRBV6-1 and TRBJ1-2, with 7 nucleotides matching TRBD1. The germline CDR1 and CDR2 sequences are MNHNS and SASEGT. V was clipped by 4 bases and J by 8 bases; unmatched bases: 10. The CDR3 contains 14 residues. The CDR3 sequence: CASSGRQGARGYTF. CDR3 nucleotide sequence: TGTGCCAGCAGTGGACGACAGGGTGCAAGGGGCTACACCTTC.

This chain uses TRBV6-6 with TRBJ2-7; 11 bases align to TRBD1. Germline CDR1 is MNHNY and CDR2 is SVGAGI (reference sequence). This CDR3 spans 15 amino acids. Trimming cost V 5 bases and J 2 bases; bases outside gene matches: 5. The CDR3 DNA reads as TGTGCCAGCAGTCAGCCGGGACAGGGGGCCTACGAGCAGTACTTC. This codes for CASSQPGQGAYEQYF.

CDR3 bases: TGTGCCAGCAGCGGGTGGACTAGCGGGCCGGGGGCCGGGGAGCTGTTTTTT. It is translated as CASSGWTSGPGAGELFF. This rearrangement joins TRBV9 to TRBJ2-2; 11 nucleotides line up with TRBD2. Per the germline V gene, CDR1 is SGDLS and CDR2 is YYNGEE. J gave up 6 bases and V 3 bases, and 10 bases lay outside the gene matches. The CDR3 length is 17 residues.

The chain recombines TRBV4-1 with TRBJ2-7; D gene unclear. The germline gives CDR1 MGHRA, CDR2 YSYEKL. The CDR3 runs to 16 residues. V lost 1 base and J lost 3, with 16 bases in between. The CDR3 nucleotides are TGCGCCAGCAGCCAAGGGCCCACGTCCAGTATCTACGAGCAGTACTTC. It codes for CASSQGPTSSIYEQYF.

This chain connects TRBV6-6 to TRBJ2-7; TRBD1 might be the D (5 bases). Germline lookup yields CDR1 MNHNY and CDR2 SVGAGI (reference sequence). V lost 7 bases and J 0 bases, leaving 16 bases between the germline ends. This CDR3 region has 15 residues. CDR3 in amino acids: CASTPFRDSSYEQYF. CDR3 sequence (DNA): TGTGCCAGCACTCCCTTCAGGGATAGCTCCTACGAGCAGTACTTC.

This chain links TRBV15 with TRBJ1-1; TRBD1 matches 8 bases. This CDR3 region has 15 residues. The trim removed 3 bases at V and 2 bases at J, leaving 5 bases unmatched. CDR1 is LNHNV, CDR2 YYDKDF, per germline (reference sequence). DNA of the CDR3: TGTGCCACCAGCAGGGATACAGGGGGAAACACTGAAGCTTTCTTT. Protein sequence: CATSRDTGGNTEAFF.

V gene TRBV7-2 combines with J gene TRBJ2-3, with a weak D call TRBD2 (5 bases). With 1 base removed from V and 5 bases from J, the gap between germline ends came to 7 bases. The CDR3 extends over 13 amino acids. From germline, CDR1 is SGHTA and CDR2 FQGNSA. The CDR3: CASSLVGRDTQYF. Here the CDR3 DNA reads TGTGCCAGCAGCTTAGTGGGGAGAGATACGCAGTATTTT.

In this sample, this clone turned up many times. V and J are TRBV19 and TRBJ1-1; possibly TRBD1 for D (6 bases). The CDR3 contains 12 residues. V lost 7 bases, J lost 3 bases, and 9 bases lay in between. Germline-derived CDR1 and CDR2 are LNHDA and SQIVND (reference sequence). The CDR3 DNA is TGTGCCAGTATCTACAGGGACACTGAAGCTTTCTTT. Its protein is CASIYRDTEAFF.

CDR3 nucleotides: TGTGCCAGCAGTCCCAATGAGAGTACGAAGCAGTACTTC. Translation gives CASSPNESTKQYF. The chain couples TRBV27 to TRBJ2-7; D is ambiguous. The CDR3 is made up of 13 amino acids. Germline V gene sequence: CDR1 MNHEY, CDR2 SMNVEV (reference sequence). Trimming left V 5 bases short and J 8 bases short, with 16 bases between.

The V and J genes are TRBV11-3 and TRBJ2-3, with 8 bases fitting TRBD1. The junction had 5 bases not matched to a gene; V was cut back by 5 bases and J by 1 base. The CDR3 runs to 15 residues. Germline lookup yields CDR1 SGHNT and CDR2 YENEEA. The CDR3 here is CASSPGTGRTDTQYF. In DNA form, the CDR3 reads TGTGCCAGCAGCCCCGGGACAGGTCGCACAGATACGCAGTATTTT. The full variable domain, its missing parts supplied by reference TRBV11-3 and TRBJ2-3, is EAGVVQSPRYKIIEKKQPVAFWCNPISGHNTLYWYLQNLGQGPELLIRYENEEAVDDSQLPKDRFSAERLKGVDSTLKIQPAELGDSAVYLCASSPGTGRTDTQYFGPGTRLTVL.

The V gene is TRBV4-2, the J gene TRBJ1-5; D remains unclear. CDR3 size: 14 residues. V lost 0 bases and J lost 6, with 9 bases in between. Per germline, CDR1 LGHNA and CDR2 YNFKEQ. In DNA form, the CDR3 reads TGTGCCAGCAGCCAAGACCGGTCCGCTCAGCCCCAGCATTTT. This codes for CASSQDRSAQPQHF.

V is TRBV5-4 and J is TRBJ1-1, with 10 bases lining up with TRBD1. This CDR3 region has 14 residues. Germline V gene data show CDR1 as SGHNT and CDR2 as YYREEE (reference sequence). J gave up 4 bases and V 0 bases, and 0 bases lay outside the gene matches. CDR3 nucleotides: TGTGCCAGCAGCTTGGGGACAGGGGGCACTGAAGCTTTCTTT. This gives the protein CASSLGTGGTEAFF.

The chain employs TRBV6-6 and TRBJ1-4; 9 nucleotides agree with TRBD1. CDR1 is MNHNY, CDR2 SVGAGI, per germline (reference sequence). V trimming: 6 bases; J trimming: 6 bases; junction bases outside the gene matches: 5. The CDR3 length is 14 residues. The CDR3 region has the DNA TGTGCCAGCAGCGGGACAGGGCCGGATGAAAAACTGTTTTTT. It codes for CASSGTGPDEKLFF.

The chain carries TRBV19 and TRBJ1-3, with TRBD1 identical over 9 bases. CDR1 is LNHDA, CDR2 SQIVND, per germline (reference sequence). The trim removed 3 bases at V and 3 bases at J, leaving 6 bases unmatched. There are 16 residues in the CDR3. CDR3 nucleotide sequence: TGTGCCAGTAGTATCCCGGGACAGGGAATTGGAAACACCATATATTTT. Translating gives CASSIPGQGIGNTIYF.

This chain connects TRBV9 to TRBJ2-3; TRBD1 aligns across 11 bases. The CDR3 extends over 15 amino acids. Germline CDR1 is SGDLS and CDR2 is YYNGEE. With 4 bases clipped from V and 11 bases from J, the junction kept 12 bases outside the gene matches. The CDR3 DNA reads as TGTGCCAGCAGCTCCCGGACAGGGGGCGGTTGGAGGCAGTATTTT. Protein: CASSSRTGGGWRQYF.

The chain employs TRBV11-1 and TRBJ2-3; no clear D. The ends were cut back, 5 bases at V and 1 base at J, with 7 bases in the middle. CDR1 and CDR2 (germline): SGHAT, FQDESV (reference sequence). There are 13 residues in the CDR3. CDR3 sequence: CASSLYRTDTQYF. The CDR3 DNA is TGTGCCAGCAGCCTCTACCGCACAGATACGCAGTATTTT.

The chain has TRBV2 and TRBJ1-5, with D tentatively TRBD1 (6 bases). V was cut by 4 bases and J by 4 bases, with 14 bases left in between. Germline V gene data show CDR1 as SNHLY and CDR2 as FYNNEI. The CDR3 runs 15 residues. CDR3 bases: TGTGCCAGCAGTGTCGAACAGGGCTCTAATCAGCCCCAGCATTTT. This translates into CASSVEQGSNQPQHF.

The chain employs TRBV10-3 and TRBJ1-4; D gene unclear. Between the trimmed V and J ends, which lost 8 bases and 8 bases, there was a span of 18 bases. This CDR3 has 14 amino acids. Germline loops: CDR1 ENHRY, CDR2 SYGVKD. This CDR3 reads CAISGAGIGEKLFF. DNA for the CDR3: TGTGCCATCTCGGGAGCAGGAATCGGCGAAAAACTGTTTTTT.

This clone was recorded a few times. The chain couples TRBV6-5 to TRBJ1-3; 7 bases line up with TRBD1. Germline V lookup: CDR1 MNHEY, CDR2 SVGAGI. CDR3 length equals 15 residues. The V segment lost 2 bases and the J segment 0 bases; nucleotides outside the gene matches: 1. The CDR3 spells CASSYDRDSGNTIYF. CDR3 bases: TGTGCCAGCAGTTACGACAGGGACTCTGGAAACACCATATATTTT.

The chain joins TRBV15 to TRBJ2-7, with D perhaps matching TRBD1 (5 bases). CDR1 is LNHNV, CDR2 YYDKDF, per germline (reference sequence). Trimming removed 1 base at V and 5 bases at J, with 12 bases between. The CDR3 totals 14 residues. This CDR3 is CATSRVARVDEQYF. The CDR3, as DNA: TGTGCCACCAGCAGAGTTGCCAGGGTTGACGAGCAGTACTTC.

This chain links TRBV7-6 with TRBJ1-4; D gene ambiguous. The CDR3 length is 15 residues. Germline CDR1 is SGHVS and CDR2 is FNYEAQ. V lost 0 bases, J lost 5 bases, and 10 bases lay in between. CDR3 residues: CASSLATQPNEKLFF. In DNA form, the CDR3 reads TGTGCCAGCAGCTTAGCCACACAGCCCAATGAAAAACTGTTTTTT.

The rearrangement uses TRBV29-1 and TRBJ2-1; perhaps TRBD2 as D (6 bases). The germline V gene has CDR1 SQVTM and CDR2 ANQGSEA. The CDR3 totals 12 residues. V lost 3 bases, J lost 8 bases, and 11 bases lay in between. The CDR3 is CSVDGGTDEQFF. CDR3 sequence (DNA): TGCAGCGTTGATGGAGGGACCGATGAGCAGTTCTTC.

This clone occurred a few times. V and J are TRBV11-3 and TRBJ2-5, with D tentatively TRBD1 (6 bases). The V gene's germline CDR1 is SGHNT and CDR2 YENEEA. Trimming removed 0 bases from V and 4 bases from J, with 12 bases in between. This CDR3 has 15 residues. CDR3 amino acids: CASSLDRARGETQYF. The CDR3 DNA follows: TGTGCCAGCAGCTTAGATCGGGCCAGGGGAGAGACCCAGTACTTC.

The chain couples TRBV28 to TRBJ2-5, with TRBD2 as a possible D gene (6 bases). The CDR3 consists of 13 residues. CDR1 and CDR2 from the germline V gene are MDHEN and SYDVKM. The germline V and J ends were trimmed by 6 bases and 5 bases, with 13 bases remaining between them. CDR3 in DNA: TGTGCCAGCAGGTCCGGGGGAGTGGAGACCCAGTACTTC. This gives the protein CASRSGGVETQYF.

The V gene is TRBV10-3, the J gene TRBJ1-1; D is possibly TRBD1 (5 bases). Germline CDR1 and CDR2: ENHRY and SYGVKD. Between the trimmed V and J ends, which lost 8 bases and 2 bases, there was a span of 12 bases. The CDR3 extends over 13 amino acids. CDR3 sequence (DNA): TGTGCCATCCGTAGGGGTTTTAACACTGAAGCTTTCTTT. Translating it yields CAIRRGFNTEAFF.

The J gene is TRBJ2-3, the V gene TRBV15; possible D gene TRBD1, 5 bases. CDR1 and CDR2 from the germline V gene are LNHNV and YYDKDF (reference sequence). Trimming left V 3 bases short and J 4 bases short, with 11 bases between. The CDR3 has 14 residues. This CDR3 is CATSRKGNPDTQYF. The CDR3 DNA sequence: TGTGCCACCAGCAGGAAGGGGAATCCAGATACGCAGTATTTT.

The chain is built from TRBV18 and TRBJ2-7, with 7 positions matching TRBD2. In germline, CDR1 is KGHSH, CDR2 LQKENI. V was clipped by 4 bases and J by 6 bases; unmatched bases: 9. CDR3 length: 14 residues. CDR3 DNA: TGTGCCAGCTCACTCCCGGGAGGCACGGGCGAGCAGTACTTC. Encoded protein: CASSLPGGTGEQYF.